The rows below give T cell receptor beta chains drawn from one sample of a study of shared clonotypes between healthy human individuals. Clones were read by immunoSEQ multiplex PCR, and TCRdb kept only the in-frame ones, dropping some. This table holds about 750,000 clones, 80% to 95% found once. What was sequenced was naive CD8+ T cells sorted from blood. All receptors come from a man aged 25-40 years in good health. Both conserved end residues are part of each CDR3. A D gene is named only where the DNA matches it firmly. Only some rows state a clone size, as once, few, many or a class for expanded clones.

.	TRBJ2-2	.	TRBV6-5	CASSYSVTGELFF	TGTGCCAGCAGTTACAGTGTTACCGGGGAGCTGTTTTTT
.	TRBJ1-1	.	TRBV27	CATLSRTTEAFF	TGTGCCACCTTGTCAAGAACGACTGAAGCTTTCTTT
.	TRBJ2-7	.	TRBV4-1	CASSQDGLSYEQYF	TGCGCCAGCAGCCAAGACGGGCTAAGCTACGAGCAGTACTTC
.	TRBJ2-1	.	TRBV29-1	CSVEPPGLSSYNEQFF	TGCAGCGTTGAACCCCCGGGACTTAGCTCCTACAATGAGCAGTTCTTC
.	TRBJ2-3	.	TRBV7-9	CASSLDLDTQYF	TGTGCCAGCAGCTTAGATTTAGATACGCAGTATTTT
once	TRBJ2-1	.	TRBV7-9	CASSLQANEQFF	TGTGCCAGCAGCTTGCAAGCGAATGAGCAGTTCTTC
.	TRBJ2-3	TRBD1	TRBV30	CAWSGTGVGTDTQYF	TGTGCCTGGAGTGGAACAGGGGTCGGTACAGATACGCAGTATTTT
.	TRBJ1-2	.	TRBV30	CAWTHLRIDYGYTF	TGTGCCTGGACCCACCTCCGGATAGATTATGGCTACACCTTC
once	TRBJ2-4	.	TRBV5-4	CASSFGGDGKNIQYF	TGTGCCAGCAGCTTTGGTGGGGATGGCAAAAACATTCAGTACTTC
few	TRBJ2-7	.	TRBV6-6	CASMPGSYEQYF	TGTGCCAGCATGCCGGGCTCCTACGAGCAGTACTTC
.	TRBJ1-2	TRBD1	TRBV27	CATCKTGQGKNGYTF	TGTGCCACCTGCAAGACAGGGCAGGGTAAGAATGGCTACACCTTC
.	TRBJ2-5	TRBD2	TRBV28	CASSPSLAGGQETQYF	TGTGCCAGCAGCCCTAGCTTAGCGGGGGGACAAGAGACCCAGTACTTC
.	TRBJ2-7	.	TRBV27	CASSLRGSSSYEQYF	TGTGCCAGCAGTTTAAGGGGTTCTAGCTCCTACGAGCAGTACTTC
.	TRBJ2-5	.	TRBV7-6	CASSLSLLKETQYF	TGTGCCAGCAGCTTAAGTCTGCTAAAAGAGACCCAGTACTTC
.	TRBJ2-1	TRBD2	TRBV4-1	CASSQITAGTSPNELGEQFF	TGCGCCAGCAGCCAGATCACAGCCGGGACTAGCCCCAATGAGCTCGGTGAGCAGTTCTTC
once	TRBJ1-3	.	TRBV7-9	CASSHWNSGNTIYF	TGTGCCAGCAGCCACTGGAACTCTGGAAACACCATATATTTT
.	TRBJ1-1	.	TRBV13	CASRVQENTEAFF	TGTGCCAGCCGCGTGCAAGAGAACACTGAAGCTTTCTTT
.	TRBJ2-3	TRBD1	TRBV9	CASSRSGQGVADTQYF	TGTGCCAGCAGCAGATCGGGACAGGGGGTTGCAGATACGCAGTATTTT
.	TRBJ2-7	.	TRBV7-2	CASSSESWGREGSYEQYF	TGTGCCAGCAGCTCCGAATCCTGGGGGAGAGAGGGCTCCTACGAGCAGTACTTC
.	TRBJ2-1	.	TRBV27	CASSFSTVNNEQFF	TGTGCCAGCAGTTTCTCGACAGTAAACAATGAGCAGTTCTTC
once	TRBJ2-2	.	TRBV7-6	CASSSRGVAGELFF	TGTGCCAGCAGCTCCCGAGGGGTGGCCGGGGAGCTGTTTTTT
.	TRBJ1-5	.	TRBV7-9	CASSTSSSNQPQHF	TGTGCCAGCAGCACAAGCTCTAGCAATCAGCCCCAGCATTTT
.	TRBJ2-7	TRBD2	TRBV6-5	CASSSWREVREQYF	TGTGCCAGCAGTTCTTGGCGGGAGGTTCGGGAGCAGTACTTC
.	TRBJ2-3	.	TRBV2	CASLPGQFSTDTQYF	TGTGCCAGCTTGCCTGGACAGTTTAGCACAGATACGCAGTATTTT
.	TRBJ2-7	.	TRBV5-6	CASSYRTASSYEQYF	TGTGCCAGCAGCTATAGGACAGCGAGCTCCTACGAGCAGTACTTC
.	TRBJ2-2	.	TRBV29-1	CSVEAGPGASGTGELFF	TGCAGCGTTGAAGCCGGACCGGGGGCATCGGGGACCGGGGAGCTGTTTTTT
.	TRBJ1-5	.	TRBV4-3	CASSQDRWVSNQPQHF	TGCGCCAGCAGCCAAGATCGTTGGGTCAGCAATCAGCCCCAGCATTTT
.	TRBJ2-1	TRBD2	TRBV10-3	CAIGQTSGKFYNEQFF	TGTGCCATCGGGCAGACTAGCGGGAAGTTCTACAATGAGCAGTTCTTC
.	TRBJ2-7	.	TRBV27	CASSYNRLYEQYF	TGTGCCAGCAGCTACAATCGACTCTACGAGCAGTACTTC
.	TRBJ1-2	TRBD1	TRBV29-1	CSSPDRDYGYTF	TGCAGCTCCCCGGACAGGGACTATGGCTACACCTTC
.	TRBJ2-7	.	TRBV5-1	CASSLENIYEQYF	TGCGCCAGCAGCTTGGAAAATATCTACGAGCAGTACTTC
.	TRBJ1-5	.	TRBV6-6	CASSLGGREPQHF	TGTGCCAGCAGCCTGGGGGGTCGGGAGCCCCAGCATTTT
.	TRBJ2-7	TRBD2	TRBV6-5	CASSSFAGAVYEQYF	TGTGCCAGCAGTTCCTTTGCGGGAGCGGTCTACGAGCAGTACTTC
.	TRBJ1-2	.	TRBV29-1	CSARDTYGYTF	TGCAGCGCCCGCGACACCTATGGCTACACCTTC
.	TRBJ2-5	TRBD2	TRBV27	CASSSRLAGTETQYF	TGTGCCAGCAGTTCCCGACTAGCGGGCACGGAGACCCAGTACTTC
.	TRBJ2-2	.	TRBV9	CASSDARGDANTGELFF	TGTGCCAGCAGCGACGCCAGGGGCGATGCGAACACCGGGGAGCTGTTTTTT
.	TRBJ2-7	.	TRBV12-5	CAARCYEQYF	TGTGCTGCGAGGTGCTACGAGCAGTACTTC
.	TRBJ2-7	.	TRBV7-9	CASSLGGDSYEQYF	TGTGCCAGCAGCTTAGGAGGAGACTCCTACGAGCAGTACTTC
.	TRBJ2-7	TRBD2	TRBV9	CASSFGTSGIGEQYF	TGTGCCAGCAGCTTCGGGACTAGCGGGATCGGCGAGCAGTACTTC
.	TRBJ2-1	TRBD2	TRBV27	CASSLSAGEKYNEQFF	TGTGCCAGCAGTTTATCAGCGGGAGAGAAGTACAATGAGCAGTTCTTC
.	TRBJ1-1	.	TRBV5-5	CASSFLGSSTEAFF	TGTGCCAGCAGCTTCCTGGGTTCGAGCACTGAAGCTTTCTTT
.	TRBJ2-7	.	TRBV14	CASSPRWPYEQYF	TGTGCCAGCAGCCCTCGGTGGCCCTACGAGCAGTACTTC
.	TRBJ2-1	.	TRBV10-2	CASSESSSSILYNEQFF	TGCGCCAGCAGTGAGTCGTCTAGCTCGATCCTCTACAATGAGCAGTTCTTC
.	TRBJ1-1	.	TRBV5-1	CASSLGDGNTEAFF	TGCGCCAGCAGCTTGGGCGATGGGAACACTGAAGCTTTCTTT
.	TRBJ2-5	TRBD2	TRBV7-9	CASSFPTSGSETQYF	TGTGCCAGCAGCTTCCCTACTAGCGGGAGTGAGACCCAGTACTTC
.	TRBJ2-2	.	TRBV5-1	CASNPYSNTGELFF	TGCGCCAGCAACCCATACTCGAACACCGGGGAGCTGTTTTTT
.	TRBJ2-1	TRBD2	TRBV11-2	CASSPGTSGTPTQFF	TGTGCCAGCAGCCCGGGGACTAGCGGGACTCCGACCCAGTTCTTC
.	TRBJ2-1	TRBD1	TRBV7-9	CASSLGPDRGHGEQFF	TGTGCCAGCAGCTTAGGCCCCGACAGGGGGCACGGTGAGCAGTTCTTC
.	TRBJ1-5	.	TRBV27	CASRAWGTNQPQHF	TGTGCCAGCAGAGCTTGGGGTACCAATCAGCCCCAGCATTTT
.	TRBJ2-7	TRBD2	TRBV7-9	CASSPITSVQYF	TGTGCCAGCAGTCCAATCACTAGCGTACAGTACTTC
.	TRBJ2-7	.	TRBV4-3	CASSQSGSYEQYF	TGCGCCAGCAGCCAATCAGGGTCCTACGAGCAGTACTTC
.	TRBJ1-4	.	TRBV11-2	CASSGRGKNEKLFF	TGTGCCAGCAGCGGGAGGGGGAAGAATGAAAAACTGTTTTTT
.	TRBJ2-3	TRBD1	TRBV25-1	CASSVGQGVGNTQYF	TGTGCCAGCAGTGTCGGACAGGGGGTTGGGAATACGCAGTATTTT
.	TRBJ1-2	.	TRBV9	CASSVGGASNYGYTF	TGTGCCAGCAGCGTAGGGGGCGCGTCTAACTATGGCTACACCTTC
.	TRBJ2-7	TRBD2	TRBV27	CASSLRIPGLAGSHYEQYF	TGTGCCAGCAGTTTACGGATACCGGGACTAGCGGGATCCCACTACGAGCAGTACTTC